Listed below are T cell receptor beta chains from one sample, sequenced in a study of radiotherapy plus CTLA-4 blockade in lung cancer. TCRdb keeps only in-frame clones here, not all; method: immunoSEQ multiplex PCR. The repertoire holds 55,000 to 80,000 clones, with roughly 84% as singletons. The source material was peripheral blood, sampled from a patient treated with radiotherapy plus ipilimumab. The receptors shown here come from a human donor with non-small cell lung cancer that progressed on radiotherapy plus ipilimumab. Both conserved end residues are part of each CDR3. D genes are given only for firm matches. A row's size may be missing; if present it is once, few, many or a size class.

abundance | j_gene | d_gene | v_gene | len | CDR3nt | CDR3aa
NA | TRBJ1-5 | NA | TRBV28 | 15 | TGTGCCAGCAGTTTCTCGGGAACCAGCAATCAGCCCCAGCATTTT | CASSFSGTSNQPQHF
NA | TRBJ2-4 | NA | TRBV4-2 | 16 | TGTGCCAGCAGCCAAGACCCCGCTGGAGCCAAAAACATTCAGTACTTC | CASSQDPAGAKNIQYF
once | TRBJ2-1 | NA | TRBV2 | 15 | TGTGCCAGCAAGATAGGCTCGGGAGCGGACAATGAGCAGTTCTTC | CASKIGSGADNEQFF
NA | TRBJ1-3 | NA | TRBV5-6 | 14 | TGTGCCAGCAGCTTGACCAGCTCTGGAAACACCATATATTTT | CASSLTSSGNTIYF
NA | TRBJ2-1 | NA | TRBV5-1 | 15 | TGCGCCAGCAGCTGGTTGGGACCTCAATACAATGAGCAGTTCTTC | CASSWLGPQYNEQFF
NA | TRBJ2-5 | TRBD1 | TRBV30 | 14 | TGTGCCCGGACCGGGACAGGGGGGCCCGAGACCCAGTACTTC | CARTGTGGPETQYF
NA | TRBJ1-1 | NA | TRBV4-1 | 12 | TGCGCCAGCAGCCAAGTGGGCACTGAAGCTTTCTTT | CASSQVGTEAFF
NA | TRBJ2-2 | NA | TRBV11-3 | 14 | TGTGCCAGCAGCCGACGCGGATACAACGGGGAGCTGTTTTTT | CASSRRGYNGELFF
few | TRBJ1-5 | NA | TRBV6-5 | 10 | TGTGCCACCAAGGGCACTACGGAGCATTTT | CATKGTTEHF
NA | TRBJ2-5 | TRBD2 | TRBV27 | 13 | TGTGCCAGCAGGCTAGCGGGATCGGAGACCCAGTACTTC | CASRLAGSETQYF
NA | TRBJ2-1 | TRBD2 | TRBV4-1 | 14 | TGCGCCAGCAGCCCACTAGCGGGATTAAATGAGCAGTTCTTC | CASSPLAGLNEQFF
NA | TRBJ2-5 | NA | TRBV28 | 11 | TGTGCCAGCGGGGATCGGGAGACCCAGTACTTC | CASGDRETQYF
NA | TRBJ2-7 | NA | TRBV21-1 | 14 | TGTGCCAGCAGTCAAGACAGGGGTTTTTACGAGCAGTACTTC | CASSQDRGFYEQYF
NA | TRBJ2-5 | NA | TRBV11-2 | 15 | TGTGCCAGCAGCTTGGGAACTAGGCGTAGGGAGACCCAGTACTTC | CASSLGTRRRETQYF
once | TRBJ1-1 | NA | TRBV6-1 | 13 | TGTGCCAGCAGTGAATTAAGACAAACTGAAGCTTTCTTT | CASSELRQTEAFF
NA | TRBJ1-5 | NA | TRBV5-1 | 14 | TGCGCCAGCAGCTTTATGGGAGACAATCAGCCCCAGCATTTT | CASSFMGDNQPQHF
NA | TRBJ2-1 | NA | TRBV27 | 13 | TGTGCCACCAACCTACCGGGAGCCAGGGAGCAGTTCTTC | CATNLPGAREQFF
NA | TRBJ1-1 | NA | TRBV5-6 | 17 | TGTGCCAGCAGCTTGGGGAGCAGGGGCGCACTGAACACTGAAGCTTTCTTT | CASSLGSRGALNTEAFF
NA | TRBJ2-5 | NA | TRBV27 | 15 | TGTGCCAGCAGTCGCTATAGGGTTTACCAAGAGACCCAGTACTTC | CASSRYRVYQETQYF
once | TRBJ2-3 | TRBD1 | TRBV5-4 | 16 | TGTGCCAGCAGCCAATCCCAGACAGGGGGCAAAGATACGCAGTATTTT | CASSQSQTGGKDTQYF
once | TRBJ2-1 | NA | TRBV2 | 14 | TGTGCCAGCAGTGATAGGCGAGGGGACAATGAGCAGTTCTTC | CASSDRRGDNEQFF
NA | TRBJ2-2 | NA | TRBV2 | 14 | TGTGCCAGCAGATGGGAGTTGAACACCGGGGAGCTGTTTTTT | CASRWELNTGELFF
NA | TRBJ2-3 | NA | TRBV7-9 | 14 | TGTGCCAGCAGCCAGGATCGGGAGCTCGATACGCAGTATTTT | CASSQDRELDTQYF
once | TRBJ1-5 | NA | TRBV6-1 | 14 | TGTGCCACCGGACCCTTGAACTACAATCAGCCCCAGCATTTT | CATGPLNYNQPQHF
NA | TRBJ2-2 | TRBD2 | TRBV7-3 | 16 | TGTGCCAGCAGCGGACTAGCGGGAGTGGGGACCGGGGAGCTGTTTTTT | CASSGLAGVGTGELFF
NA | TRBJ2-1 | TRBD1 | TRBV28 | 15 | TGTGCCAGCAGTTTCGGACAGGGGAGGTACAATGAGCAGTTCTTC | CASSFGQGRYNEQFF
few | TRBJ2-3 | TRBD2 | TRBV9 | 16 | TGTGCCAGCAGCGTAATGGCGGGAGGGCCAGGGGATACGCAGTATTTT | CASSVMAGGPGDTQYF
NA | TRBJ2-3 | NA | TRBV7-9 | 15 | TGTGCCAGCAGGCCGGGATCCTCTAGCACAGATACGCAGTATTTT | CASRPGSSSTDTQYF
NA | TRBJ2-2 | NA | TRBV5-1 | 14 | TGCGCCAGTAAAATGGGGGTCGGCACCGGGGAGCTGTTTTTT | CASKMGVGTGELFF
NA | TRBJ2-5 | TRBD2 | TRBV28 | 14 | TGTGCCAGCAGTTTATTGGGGGGGCAAGAGACCCAGTACTTC | CASSLLGGQETQYF
NA | TRBJ1-2 | NA | TRBV19 | 13 | TGTGCCAGTAGCCCTCCGCAATTCTATGGCTACACCTTC | CASSPPQFYGYTF